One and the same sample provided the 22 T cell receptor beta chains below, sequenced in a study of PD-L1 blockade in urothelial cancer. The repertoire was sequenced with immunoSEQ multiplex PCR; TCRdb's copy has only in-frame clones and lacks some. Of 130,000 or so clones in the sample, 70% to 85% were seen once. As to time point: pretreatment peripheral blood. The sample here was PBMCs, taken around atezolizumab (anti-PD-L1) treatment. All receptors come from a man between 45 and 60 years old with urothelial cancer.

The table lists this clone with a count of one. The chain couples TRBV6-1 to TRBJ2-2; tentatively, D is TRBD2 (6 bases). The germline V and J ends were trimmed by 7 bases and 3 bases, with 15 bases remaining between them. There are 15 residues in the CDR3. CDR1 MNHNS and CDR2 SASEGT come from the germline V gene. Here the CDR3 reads CASKRLGRDTGELFF. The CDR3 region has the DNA TGTGCCAGCAAGAGACTAGGGCGGGACACCGGGGAGCTGTTTTTT.

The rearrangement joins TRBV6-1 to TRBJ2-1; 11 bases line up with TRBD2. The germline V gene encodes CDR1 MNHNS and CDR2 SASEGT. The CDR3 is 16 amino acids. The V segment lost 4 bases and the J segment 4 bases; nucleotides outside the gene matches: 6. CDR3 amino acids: CASSGMTSGTYNEQFF. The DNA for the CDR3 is TGTGCCAGCAGTGGTATGACTAGCGGGACGTACAATGAGCAGTTCTTC.

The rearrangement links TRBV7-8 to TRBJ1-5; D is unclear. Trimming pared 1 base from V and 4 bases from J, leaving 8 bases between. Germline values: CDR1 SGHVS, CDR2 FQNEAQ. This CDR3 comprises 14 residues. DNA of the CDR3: TGTGCCAGCAGCTTAGTTGCGCCTAATCAGCCCCAGCATTTT. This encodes CASSLVAPNQPQHF. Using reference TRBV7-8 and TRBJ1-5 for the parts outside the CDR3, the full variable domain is GAGVSQSPRYKVAKRGQDVALRCDPISGHVSLFWYQQALGQGPEFLTYFQNEAQLDKSGLPSDRFFAERPEGSVSTLKIQRTQQEDSAVYLCASSLVAPNQPQHFGDGTRLSIL.

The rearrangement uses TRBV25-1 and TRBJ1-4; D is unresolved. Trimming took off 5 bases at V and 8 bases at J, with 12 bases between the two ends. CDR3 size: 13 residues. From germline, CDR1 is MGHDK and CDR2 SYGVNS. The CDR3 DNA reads TGTGCCAGCAGTCTGGACCCGGGGGAAAAACTGTTTTTT. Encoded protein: CASSLDPGEKLFF.

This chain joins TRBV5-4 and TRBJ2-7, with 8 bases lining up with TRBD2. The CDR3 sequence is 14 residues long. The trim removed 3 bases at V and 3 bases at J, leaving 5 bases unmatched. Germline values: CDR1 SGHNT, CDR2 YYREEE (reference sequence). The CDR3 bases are TGTGCCAGCAGCTCCGGACTAGCAGACTACGAGCAGTACTTC. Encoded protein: CASSSGLADYEQYF.

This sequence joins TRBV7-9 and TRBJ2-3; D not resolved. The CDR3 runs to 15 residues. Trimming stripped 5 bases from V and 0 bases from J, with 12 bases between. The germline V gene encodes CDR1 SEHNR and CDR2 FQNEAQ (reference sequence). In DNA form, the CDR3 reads TGTGCCAGCAGCAAACGCATGGCTAGCACAGATACGCAGTATTTT. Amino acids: CASSKRMASTDTQYF.

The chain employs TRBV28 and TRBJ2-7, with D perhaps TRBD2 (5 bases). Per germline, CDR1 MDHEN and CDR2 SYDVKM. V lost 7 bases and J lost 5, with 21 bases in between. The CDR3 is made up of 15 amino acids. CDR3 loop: CASTAVRAGEDEQYF. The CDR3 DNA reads TGTGCCAGCACAGCAGTTCGGGCGGGTGAGGACGAGCAGTACTTC.

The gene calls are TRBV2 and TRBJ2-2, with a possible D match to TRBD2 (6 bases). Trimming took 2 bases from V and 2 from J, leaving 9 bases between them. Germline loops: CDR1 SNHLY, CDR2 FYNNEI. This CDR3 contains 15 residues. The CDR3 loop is CASSEQGTNTGELFF. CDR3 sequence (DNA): TGTGCCAGCAGTGAACAAGGGACTAACACCGGGGAGCTGTTTTTT.

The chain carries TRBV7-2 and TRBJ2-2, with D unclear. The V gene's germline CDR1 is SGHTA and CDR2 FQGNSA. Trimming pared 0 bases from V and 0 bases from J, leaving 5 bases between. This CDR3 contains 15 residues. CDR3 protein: CASSLASTNTGELFF. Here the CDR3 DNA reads TGTGCCAGCAGCTTAGCGAGCACGAACACCGGGGAGCTGTTTTTT.

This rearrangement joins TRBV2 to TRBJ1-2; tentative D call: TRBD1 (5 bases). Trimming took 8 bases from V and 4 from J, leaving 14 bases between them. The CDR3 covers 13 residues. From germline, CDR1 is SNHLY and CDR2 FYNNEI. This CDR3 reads CASDQGYGYGYTF. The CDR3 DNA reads TGTGCCAGCGATCAGGGTTACGGCTATGGCTACACCTTC.

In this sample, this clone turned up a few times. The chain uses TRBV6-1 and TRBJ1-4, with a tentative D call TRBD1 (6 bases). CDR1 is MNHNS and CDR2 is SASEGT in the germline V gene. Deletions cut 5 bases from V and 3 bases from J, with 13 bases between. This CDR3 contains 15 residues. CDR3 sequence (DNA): TGTGCCAGCAGTAGAAGGACAGCCTCTAATGAAAAACTGTTTTTT. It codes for CASSRRTASNEKLFF.

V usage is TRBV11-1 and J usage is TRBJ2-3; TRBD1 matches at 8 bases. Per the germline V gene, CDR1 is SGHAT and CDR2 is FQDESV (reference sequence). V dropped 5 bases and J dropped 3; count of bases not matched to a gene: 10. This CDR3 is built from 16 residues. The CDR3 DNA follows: TGTGCCAGCAGCAAACAGACAGGGGCAGCAACAGATACGCAGTATTTT. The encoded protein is CASSKQTGAATDTQYF.

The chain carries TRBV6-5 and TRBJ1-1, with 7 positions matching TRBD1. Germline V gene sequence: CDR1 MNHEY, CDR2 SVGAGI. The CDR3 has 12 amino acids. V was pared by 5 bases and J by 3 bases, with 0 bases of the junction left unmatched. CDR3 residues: CASSDRDTEAFF. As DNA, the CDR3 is TGTGCCAGCAGTGACAGGGACACTGAAGCTTTCTTT.

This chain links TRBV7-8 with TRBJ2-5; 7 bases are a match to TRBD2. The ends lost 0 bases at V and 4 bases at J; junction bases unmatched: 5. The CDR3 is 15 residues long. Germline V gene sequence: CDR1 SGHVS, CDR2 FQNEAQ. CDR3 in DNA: TGTGCCAGCAGCTTAGCGCTAGGGAGGGCAGAGACCCAGTACTTC. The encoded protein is CASSLALGRAETQYF. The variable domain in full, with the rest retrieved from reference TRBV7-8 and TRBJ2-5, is GAGVSQSPRYKVAKRGQDVALRCDPISGHVSLFWYQQALGQGPEFLTYFQNEAQLDKSGLPSDRFFAERPEGSVSTLKIQRTQQEDSAVYLCASSLALGRAETQYFGPGTRLLVL.

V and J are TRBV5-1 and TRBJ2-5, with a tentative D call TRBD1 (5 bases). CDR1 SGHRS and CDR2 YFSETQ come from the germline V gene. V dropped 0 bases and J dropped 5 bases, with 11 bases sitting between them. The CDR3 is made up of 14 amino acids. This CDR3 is CASSLGWGRETQYF. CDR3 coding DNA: TGCGCCAGCAGCTTGGGGTGGGGCCGGGAGACCCAGTACTTC.

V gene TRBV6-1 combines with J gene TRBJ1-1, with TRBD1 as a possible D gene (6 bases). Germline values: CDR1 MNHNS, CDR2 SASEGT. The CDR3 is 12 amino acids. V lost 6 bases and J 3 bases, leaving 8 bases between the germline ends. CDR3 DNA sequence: TGTGCCAGCAGAAGGGGGTACACTGAAGCTTTCTTT. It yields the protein CASRRGYTEAFF.

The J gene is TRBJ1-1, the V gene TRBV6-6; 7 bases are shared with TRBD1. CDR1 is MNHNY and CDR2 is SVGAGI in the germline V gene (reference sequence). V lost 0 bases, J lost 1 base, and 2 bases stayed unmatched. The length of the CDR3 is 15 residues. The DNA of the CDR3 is TGTGCCAGCAGTTACTCGGGGACAGCGAACACTGAAGCTTTCTTT. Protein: CASSYSGTANTEAFF.

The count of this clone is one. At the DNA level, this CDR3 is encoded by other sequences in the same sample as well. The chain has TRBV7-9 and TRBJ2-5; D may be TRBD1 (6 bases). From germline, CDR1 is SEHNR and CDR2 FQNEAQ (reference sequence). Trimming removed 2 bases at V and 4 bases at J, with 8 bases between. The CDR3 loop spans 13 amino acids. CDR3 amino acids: CASSLRGGETQYF. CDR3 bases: TGTGCCAGCAGCTTACGAGGGGGAGAGACCCAGTACTTC.

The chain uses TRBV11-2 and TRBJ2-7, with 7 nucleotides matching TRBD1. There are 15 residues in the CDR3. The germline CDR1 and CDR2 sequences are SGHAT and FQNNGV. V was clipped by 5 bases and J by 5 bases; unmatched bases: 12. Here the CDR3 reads CASSRGQAPPDEQYF. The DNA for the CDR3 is TGTGCCAGCAGCCGCGGACAGGCCCCTCCGGACGAGCAGTACTTC.

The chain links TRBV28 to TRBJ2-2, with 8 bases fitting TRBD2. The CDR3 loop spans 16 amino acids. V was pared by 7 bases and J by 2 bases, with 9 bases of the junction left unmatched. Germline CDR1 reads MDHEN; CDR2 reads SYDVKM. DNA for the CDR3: TGTGCCAGCACCAACGGGGGGGGAAGTAACACCGGGGAGCTGTTTTTT. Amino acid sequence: CASTNGGGSNTGELFF.

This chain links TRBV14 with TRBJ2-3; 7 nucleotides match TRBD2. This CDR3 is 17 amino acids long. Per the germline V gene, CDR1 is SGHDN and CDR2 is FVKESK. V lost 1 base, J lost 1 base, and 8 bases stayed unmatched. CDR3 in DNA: TGTGCCAGCAGCCAAGTGACCGCGGGAGCTGGCACAGATACGCAGTATTTT. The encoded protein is CASSQVTAGAGTDTQYF.

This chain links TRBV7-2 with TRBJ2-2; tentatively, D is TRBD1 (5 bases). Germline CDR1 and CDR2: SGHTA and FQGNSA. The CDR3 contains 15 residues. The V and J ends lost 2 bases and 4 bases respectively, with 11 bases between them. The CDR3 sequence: CASSLPGFRTGELFF. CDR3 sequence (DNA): TGTGCCAGCAGCTTACCAGGGTTCCGCACCGGGGAGCTGTTTTTT.